These 18 T cell receptor beta chains were all obtained from the same sample, sequenced in a study of T cells in Graves' hyperthyroidism and ophthalmopathy. TCR beta CDR3 region amplification was performed from RNA transcripts. RT-PCR in the first round (using the HTBI primer set) targeted the TCR CDR3. TCRdb ran MiXCR on the multiplex PCR reads and lists one entry per CDR3 protein. The sample carries a few hundred thousand distinct CDR3 sequences, about a sixth recorded once. The material sequenced was blood. All receptors derive from a man aged 40-50 years with Graves' hyperthyroidism.

This clonotype appeared many times. The chain links TRBV28 to TRBJ1-2, with TRBD1 identical over 12 bases. V shed 6 bases, J shed 8 bases, and the junction held 7 bases outside the gene matches. CDR3 length: 14 amino acids. Per germline, CDR1 MDHEN and CDR2 SYDVKM. CDR3: CASRGQGASRGYTF. The CDR3 nucleotides read TGTGCCAGCAGGGGACAGGGGGCATCGAGGGGCTACACCTTC.

This clonotype was counted ten times or more. The chain has TRBV14 and TRBJ2-5, with TRBD1 matching over 9 bases. The CDR3 is 15 amino acids. The V and J ends lost 2 bases and 5 bases, in that order; junction bases with no gene match: 6. The germline V gene has CDR1 SGHDN and CDR2 FVKESK. The DNA for the CDR3 is TGTGCCAGCAGCCAATGGACAGGGGCCGGGGAGACCCAGTACTTC. Translating gives CASSQWTGAGETQYF. The variable domain in full, completed from reference TRBV14 and TRBJ2-5, reads EAGVTQFPSHSVIEKGQTVTLRCDPISGHDNLYWYRRVMGKEIKFLLHFVKESKQDESGMPNNRFLAERTGGTYSTLKVQPAELEDSGVYFCASSQWTGAGETQYFGPGTRLLVL.

This clonotype was counted between two and nine times. The chain recombines TRBV6-1 with TRBJ1-2; D ambiguous. Germline-derived CDR1 and CDR2 are MNHNS and SASEGT. This CDR3 region has 12 residues. V lost 6 bases and J lost 4, with 9 bases in between. The CDR3 DNA sequence: TGTGCCAGCAGACACAGTGGCTATGGCTACACCTTC. Amino acids: CASRHSGYGYTF.

This clonotype was counted between two and nine times. The chain joins TRBV11-3 to TRBJ1-5; the D is unclear. V lost 5 bases and J lost 1, with 15 bases in between. The CDR3 loop spans 16 amino acids. CDR1 is SGHNT and CDR2 is YENEEA in the germline V gene. CDR3 residues: CASSPIGVRSNQPQHF. CDR3 nucleotides: TGTGCCAGCAGCCCGATTGGCGTGCGGAGCAATCAGCCCCAGCATTTT.

This clonotype was counted at least ten times. The V and J genes are TRBV6-1 and TRBJ2-1, with D hard to call. The germline CDR1 and CDR2 sequences are MNHNS and SASEGT. This CDR3 contains 11 residues. Trimming took off 1 base at V and 10 bases at J, with 5 bases between the two ends. CDR3 amino acids: CASSEEGEQFF. CDR3 DNA: TGTGCCAGCAGTGAAGAGGGCGAGCAGTTCTTC.

The sample holds many counts of this clonotype. The chain joins TRBV24-1 to TRBJ2-3; D remains unclear. CDR3 length: 13 residues. Trimming shortened V by 2 bases and J by 0 bases, and 2 bases separated the two germline ends. CDR1 and CDR2 (germline): KGHDR, SFDVKD. CDR3 sequence: CATSDYSTDTQYF. DNA of the CDR3: TGTGCCACCAGTGATTACAGCACAGATACGCAGTATTTT.

At least ten counts were recorded for this clonotype. The V call is TRBV2, the J call TRBJ2-3; D is uncertain. V was clipped by 2 bases and J by 2 bases, with 11 bases between them. The CDR3 runs 15 residues. Germline values: CDR1 SNHLY, CDR2 FYNNEI. The CDR3 spells CASSESARPTDTQYF. The CDR3 DNA reads TGTGCCAGCAGTGAATCTGCCAGACCCACAGATACGCAGTATTTT.

In regard to this clonotype: A much larger clonotype is one base distant, so this may be a read error. The rearrangement uses TRBV7-2 and TRBJ2-7; 8 positions match TRBD2. Trimming removed 1 base from V and 5 bases from J; junction bases left unmatched: 10. Germline assignment: CDR1 SGHTA and CDR2 FQGNSA. The CDR3 covers 16 residues. DNA of the CDR3: TGTGCCAGCAGCTTAGGACACCGGCGGGGGGCTAACGAGCAGTACTTC. Translated, it gives CASSLGHRRGANEQYF.

This clonotype was counted between two and nine times. The chain is built from TRBV5-8 and TRBJ2-1, with D hard to call. Between the trimmed V and J ends, which lost 4 bases and 6 bases, there was a span of 8 bases. CDR3 length: 12 amino acids. Germline CDR1 and CDR2: SGHTS and YDEGEE. The CDR3 DNA follows: TGTGCCAGCAGCCTCAAGTTCAATGAGCAGTTCTTC. Its protein product is CASSLKFNEQFF.

This clonotype was seen many times. The V gene is TRBV5-1, the J gene TRBJ1-4; a possible D gene is TRBD1 (5 bases). Germline V CDR1 and CDR2: SGHRS, YFSETQ. The V end lost 4 bases, the J end lost 8 bases, and 18 bases lay between the germline ends. The CDR3 loop spans 15 amino acids. The DNA for the CDR3 is TGCGCCAGCAGCCTGGACAAGGGAGGAAGGGAAAAACTGTTTTTT. It yields the protein CASSLDKGGREKLFF.

The chain carries TRBV10-3 and TRBJ2-7, with 9 positions matching TRBD2. There are 14 residues in the CDR3. Germline CDR1 and CDR2: ENHRY and SYGVKD. After removal of 10 bases from V and 2 bases from J, the junction contained 9 bases not matched to a gene. The CDR3 DNA sequence: TGTGCCAGCAGGAGCGGGGGGACCACCTACGAGCAGTACTTC. It encodes CASRSGGTTYEQYF.

This chain links TRBV7-2 with TRBJ1-2; 9 nucleotides agree with TRBD1. This CDR3 has 14 residues. CDR1 and CDR2 (germline): SGHTA, FQGNSA. The ends lost 1 base at V and 8 bases at J; junction bases unmatched: 5. CDR3 loop: CASSLDRGPSGYTF. In nucleotides, the CDR3 is TGTGCCAGCAGCTTAGACAGGGGGCCTAGCGGCTACACCTTC.

The chain's CDR3 is CASSNYRGGFPGNQPQHF. CDR3 in DNA: TGTGCCAGCAGCAATTACCGTGGTGGGTTCCCGGGCAATCAGCCCCAGCATTTT. The genes are TRBV5-4 and TRBJ1-5, with D unresolved. Trimming took off 4 bases at V and 2 bases at J, with 22 bases between the two ends. CDR3 length: 18 amino acids. Germline V lookup: CDR1 SGHNT, CDR2 YYREEE (reference sequence).

The rearrangement uses TRBV5-1 and TRBJ2-5; 10 positions match TRBD1. The ends lost 4 bases at V and 1 base at J; junction bases unmatched: 16. CDR3 length: 19 amino acids. Germline CDR1 and CDR2: SGHRS and YFSETQ. DNA for the CDR3: TGCGCCAGCAGCCCTGGGGGACAGGGGTCCGGCCCCTCCCAAGAGACCCAGTACTTC. It specifies CASSPGGQGSGPSQETQYF.

In the case of this clonotype: A read error may explain this, as a much larger clone is one base away. The V gene is TRBV5-1, the J gene TRBJ2-5; tentative D call: TRBD2 (6 bases). This CDR3 comprises 12 residues. The V and J ends lost 4 bases and 5 bases respectively, with 9 bases between them. Germline assignment: CDR1 SGHRS and CDR2 YFSETQ. The CDR3 DNA reads as TGCGCCAGCAGCAAAGGGAGGGAGACCCAGTACTTC. It translates to CASSKGRETQYF.

Comment on this clonotype: Compared with germline, one end of the junction differs, possibly owing to a read error. The chain combines TRBV7-7 with TRBJ2-1; the D gene is possibly TRBD2 (5 bases). This CDR3 spans 15 amino acids. Germline values: CDR1 SSHAT, CDR2 FNYEAQ (reference sequence). The CDR3 here is CASSLGDSDYNEQFF. The CDR3 nucleotides are TGTGCTAGCAGCTTGGGAGACTCCGATTACAATGAGCAGTTCTTC.

This clonotype was observed at least ten times. The chain employs TRBV12-3 or TRBV12-4 and TRBJ1-1; D is perhaps TRBD1 (6 bases). CDR3 length: 15 residues. Trimming removed 5 bases at V and 3 bases at J, with 16 bases between. The CDR3 protein is CASSPLGGGHTEAFF. Written as DNA, the CDR3 is TGTGCCAGCAGTCCATTGGGTGGGGGCCACACTGAAGCTTTCTTT.

The sample holds many counts of this clonotype. This chain uses TRBV15 with TRBJ1-1; no clear D gene. The V end lost 0 bases, the J end lost 4 bases, and 12 bases lay between the germline ends. The CDR3 is made up of 15 amino acids. Germline V lookup: CDR1 LNHNV, CDR2 YYDKDF (reference sequence). CDR3 bases: TGTGCCACCAGCAGAGATCACGGGTTGGGCACTGAAGCTTTCTTT. Amino acid sequence: CATSRDHGLGTEAFF.